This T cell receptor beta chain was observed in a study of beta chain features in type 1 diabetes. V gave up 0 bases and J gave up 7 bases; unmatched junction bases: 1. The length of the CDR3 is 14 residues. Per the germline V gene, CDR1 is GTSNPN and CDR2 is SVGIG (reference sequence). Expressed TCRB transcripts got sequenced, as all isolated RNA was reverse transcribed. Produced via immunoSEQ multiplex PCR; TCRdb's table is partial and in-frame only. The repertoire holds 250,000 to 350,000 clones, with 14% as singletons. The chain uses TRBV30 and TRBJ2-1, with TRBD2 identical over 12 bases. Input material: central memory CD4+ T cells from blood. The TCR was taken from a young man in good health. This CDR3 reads CAWSVLAGGNEQFF. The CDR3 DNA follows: TGTGCCTGGAGTGTCCTAGCGGGAGGGAATGAGCAGTTCTTC.